Here is one T cell receptor beta chain with its context. Using immunoSEQ multiplex PCR, the repertoire was profiled, and TCRdb retains in-frame clones only, with some absent. Here the sample spans about 210,000 clones, roughly 75% being singletons. The CDR3 length is 12 residues. Germline V gene data show CDR1 as ENHRY and CDR2 as SYGVKD. V lost 10 bases and J lost 5; bases outside the gene matches: 5. The source of the sample is a study of blood T cell repertoires in COVID-19. Study summary: T cells, B-cell-depleted T cells, or PBMCs supplied cDNA or gDNA.

This TCR derives from an older woman with acute or convalescent COVID-19. J is TRBJ1-1 and V is TRBV10-3; the match to TRBD1 covers 9 bases. The specimen was peripheral blood. CDR3 loop: CATTGGGTEAFF. CDR3 in DNA: TGTGCCACGACAGGGGGAGGGACTGAAGCTTTCTTT.